This TCR beta chain was recorded in a study of T-cell memory formation after mild COVID-19. Study-level points and caveats: Pre-infection memory harbored some responding clones, suggesting cross-reactive memory joined.

This clonotype has ten or more counts. No antigen is known for it. TCRdb re-derived calls from the 5' RACE reads in MiXCR, one entry per CDR3 protein. The sample has under 35,000 distinct CDR3 sequences, approximately 7.4% seen once. The specimen was PBMCs or a T cell subset sorted from them (not recorded which). The sequence was obtained from an adult woman who had mild COVID-19 (a few samples of this study predate the infection). Cell type and time point are not known.

CDR3 sequence: CSARRAGNTEAFF. The CDR3 DNA reads as TGCAGTGCTAGAAGGGCCGGGAACACTGAAGCTTTCTTT. The chain employs TRBV20-1 and TRBJ1-1; D is uncertain. The CDR3 has 13 amino acids. V was pared by 2 bases and J by 1 base, with 8 bases between. CDR1 and CDR2 (germline): DFQATT, SNEGSKA (reference sequence).